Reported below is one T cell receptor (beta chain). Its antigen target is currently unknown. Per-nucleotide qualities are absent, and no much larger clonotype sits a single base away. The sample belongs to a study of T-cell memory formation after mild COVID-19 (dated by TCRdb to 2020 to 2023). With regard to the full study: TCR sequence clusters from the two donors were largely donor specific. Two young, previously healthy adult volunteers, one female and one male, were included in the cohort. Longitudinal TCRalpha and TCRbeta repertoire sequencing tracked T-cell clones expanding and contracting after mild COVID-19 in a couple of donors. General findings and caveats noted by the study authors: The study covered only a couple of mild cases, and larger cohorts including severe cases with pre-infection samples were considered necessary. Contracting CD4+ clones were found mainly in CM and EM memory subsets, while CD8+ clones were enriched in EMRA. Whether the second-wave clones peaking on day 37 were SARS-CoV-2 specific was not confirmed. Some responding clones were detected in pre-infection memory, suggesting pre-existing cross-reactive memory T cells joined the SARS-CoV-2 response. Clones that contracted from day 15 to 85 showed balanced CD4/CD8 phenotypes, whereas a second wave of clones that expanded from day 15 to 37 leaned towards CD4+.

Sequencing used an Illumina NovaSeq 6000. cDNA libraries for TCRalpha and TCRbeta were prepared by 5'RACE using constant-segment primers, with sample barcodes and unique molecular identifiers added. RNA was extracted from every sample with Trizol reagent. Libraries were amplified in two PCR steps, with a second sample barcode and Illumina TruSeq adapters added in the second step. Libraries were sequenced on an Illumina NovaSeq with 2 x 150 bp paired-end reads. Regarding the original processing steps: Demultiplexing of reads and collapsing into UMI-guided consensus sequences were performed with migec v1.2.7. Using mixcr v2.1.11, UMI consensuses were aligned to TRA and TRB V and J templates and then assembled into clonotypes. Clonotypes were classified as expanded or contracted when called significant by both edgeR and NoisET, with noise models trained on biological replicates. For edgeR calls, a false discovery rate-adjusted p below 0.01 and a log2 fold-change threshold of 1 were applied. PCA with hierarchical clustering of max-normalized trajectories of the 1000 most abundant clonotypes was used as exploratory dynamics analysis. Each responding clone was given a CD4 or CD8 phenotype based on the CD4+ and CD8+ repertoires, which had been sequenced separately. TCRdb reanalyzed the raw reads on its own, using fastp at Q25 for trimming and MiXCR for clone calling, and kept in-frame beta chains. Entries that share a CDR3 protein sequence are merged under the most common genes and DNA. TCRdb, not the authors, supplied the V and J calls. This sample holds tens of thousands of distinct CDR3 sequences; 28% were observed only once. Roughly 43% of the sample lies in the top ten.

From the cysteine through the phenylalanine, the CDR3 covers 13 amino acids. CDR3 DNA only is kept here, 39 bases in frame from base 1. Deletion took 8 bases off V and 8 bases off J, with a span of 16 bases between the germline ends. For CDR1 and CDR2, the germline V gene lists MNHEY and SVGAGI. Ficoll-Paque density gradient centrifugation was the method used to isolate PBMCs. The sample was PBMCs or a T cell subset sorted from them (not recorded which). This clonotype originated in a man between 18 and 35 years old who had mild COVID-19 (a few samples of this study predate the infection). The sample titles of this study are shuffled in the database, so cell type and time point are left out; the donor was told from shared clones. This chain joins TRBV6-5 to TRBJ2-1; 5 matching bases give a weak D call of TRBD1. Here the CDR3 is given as CASSTGQGYEQFF. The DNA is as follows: TGTGCCAGCTCGACCGGGCAGGGATATGAGCAGTTCTTC.